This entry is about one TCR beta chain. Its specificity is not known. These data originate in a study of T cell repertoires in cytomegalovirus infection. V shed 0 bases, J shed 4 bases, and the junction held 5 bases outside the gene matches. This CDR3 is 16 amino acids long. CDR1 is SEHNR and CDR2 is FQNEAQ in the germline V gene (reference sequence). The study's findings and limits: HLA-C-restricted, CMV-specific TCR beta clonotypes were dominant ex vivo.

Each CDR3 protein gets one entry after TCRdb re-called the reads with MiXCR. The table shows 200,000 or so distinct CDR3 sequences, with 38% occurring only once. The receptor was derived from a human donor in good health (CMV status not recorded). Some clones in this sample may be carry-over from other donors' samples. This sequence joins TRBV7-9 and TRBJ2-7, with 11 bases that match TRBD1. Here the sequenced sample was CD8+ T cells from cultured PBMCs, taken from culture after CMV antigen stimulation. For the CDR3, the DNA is TGTGCCAGCAGCTTAGCGAGGACAGGGGGCGATTACGAGCAGTACTTC. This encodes CASSLARTGGDYEQYF.